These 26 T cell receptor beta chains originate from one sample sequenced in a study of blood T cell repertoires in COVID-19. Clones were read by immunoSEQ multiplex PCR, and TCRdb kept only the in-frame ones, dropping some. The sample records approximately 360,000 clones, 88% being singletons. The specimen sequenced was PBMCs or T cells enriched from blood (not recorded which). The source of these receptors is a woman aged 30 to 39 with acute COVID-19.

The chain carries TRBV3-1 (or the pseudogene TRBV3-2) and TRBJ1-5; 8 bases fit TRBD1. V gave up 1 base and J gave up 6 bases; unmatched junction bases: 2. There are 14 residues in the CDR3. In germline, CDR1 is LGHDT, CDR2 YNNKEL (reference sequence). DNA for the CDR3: TGTGCCAGCAGCCAAGGGACAGGGTTTCAGCCCCAGCATTTT. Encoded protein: CASSQGTGFQPQHF.

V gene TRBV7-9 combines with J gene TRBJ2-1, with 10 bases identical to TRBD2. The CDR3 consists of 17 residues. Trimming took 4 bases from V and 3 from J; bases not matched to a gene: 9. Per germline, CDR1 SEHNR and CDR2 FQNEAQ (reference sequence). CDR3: CASSSDLAGALYNEQFF. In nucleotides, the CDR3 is TGTGCCAGCAGCTCAGATCTAGCGGGGGCCCTCTACAATGAGCAGTTCTTC. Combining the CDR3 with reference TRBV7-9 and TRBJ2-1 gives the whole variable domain DTGVSQNPRHKITKRGQNVTFRCDPISEHNRLYWYRQTLGQGPEFLTYFQNEAQLEKSRLLSDRFSAERPKGSFSTLEIQRTEQGDSAMYLCASSSDLAGALYNEQFFGPGTRLTVL.

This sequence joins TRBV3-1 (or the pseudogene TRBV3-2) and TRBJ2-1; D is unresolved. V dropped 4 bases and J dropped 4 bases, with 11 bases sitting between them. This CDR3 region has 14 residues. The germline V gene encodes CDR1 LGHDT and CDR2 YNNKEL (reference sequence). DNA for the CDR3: TGTGCCAGCAGCCCTCGCGGAGTGTACAATGAGCAGTTCTTC. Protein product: CASSPRGVYNEQFF.

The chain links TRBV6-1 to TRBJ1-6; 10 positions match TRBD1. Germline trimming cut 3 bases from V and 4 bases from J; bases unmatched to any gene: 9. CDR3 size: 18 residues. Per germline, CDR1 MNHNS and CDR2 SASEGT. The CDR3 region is CASSDRDRGLTYNSPLHF. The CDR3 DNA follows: TGTGCCAGCAGTGATAGGGACAGGGGTCTAACTTATAATTCACCCCTCCACTTT.

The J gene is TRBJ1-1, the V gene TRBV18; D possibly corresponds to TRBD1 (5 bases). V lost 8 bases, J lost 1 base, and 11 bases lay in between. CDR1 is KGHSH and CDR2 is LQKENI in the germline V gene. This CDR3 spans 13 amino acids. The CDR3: CASEFTGNTEAFF. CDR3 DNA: TGTGCCAGCGAATTCACAGGGAACACTGAAGCTTTCTTT.

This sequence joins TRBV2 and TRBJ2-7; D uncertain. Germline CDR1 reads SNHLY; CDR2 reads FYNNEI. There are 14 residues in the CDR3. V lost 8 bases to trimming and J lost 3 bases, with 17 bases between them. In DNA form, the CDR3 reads TGTGCCAGCCTCCCATTTGGCACGGGCTACGAGCAGTACTTC. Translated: CASLPFGTGYEQYF.

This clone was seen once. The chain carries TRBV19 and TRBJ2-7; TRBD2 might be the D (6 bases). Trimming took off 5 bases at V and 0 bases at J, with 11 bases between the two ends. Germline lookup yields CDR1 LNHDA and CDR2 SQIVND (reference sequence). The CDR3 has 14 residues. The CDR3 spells CASSPPGVSYEQYF. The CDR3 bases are TGTGCCAGTAGTCCCCCGGGGGTCTCCTACGAGCAGTACTTC.

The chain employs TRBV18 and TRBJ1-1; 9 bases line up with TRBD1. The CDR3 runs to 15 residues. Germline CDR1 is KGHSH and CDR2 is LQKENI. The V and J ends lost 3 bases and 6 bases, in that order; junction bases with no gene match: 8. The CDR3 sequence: CASSPRETGGSEAFF. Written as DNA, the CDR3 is TGTGCCAGCTCACCTAGGGAGACAGGGGGTTCTGAAGCTTTCTTT.

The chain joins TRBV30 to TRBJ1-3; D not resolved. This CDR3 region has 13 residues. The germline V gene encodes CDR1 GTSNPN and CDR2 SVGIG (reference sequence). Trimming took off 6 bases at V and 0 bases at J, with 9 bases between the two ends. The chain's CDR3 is CACGLNSGNTIYF. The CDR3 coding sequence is TGTGCCTGCGGACTGAACTCTGGAAACACCATATATTTT.

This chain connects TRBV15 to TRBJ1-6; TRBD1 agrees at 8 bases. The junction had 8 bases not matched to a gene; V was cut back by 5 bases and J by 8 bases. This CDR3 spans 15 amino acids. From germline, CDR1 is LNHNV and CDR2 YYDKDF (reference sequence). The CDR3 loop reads CATSPGDRRDSPLHF. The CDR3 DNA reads TGTGCCACCAGCCCTGGGGACAGGAGGGATTCACCCCTCCACTTT. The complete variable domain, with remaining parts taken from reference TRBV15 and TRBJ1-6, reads DAMVIQNPRYQVTQFGKPVTLSCSQTLNHNVMYWYQQKSSQAPKLLFHYYDKDFNNEADTPDNFQSRRPNTSFCFLDIRSPGLGDTAMYLCATSPGDRRDSPLHFGNGTRLTVT.

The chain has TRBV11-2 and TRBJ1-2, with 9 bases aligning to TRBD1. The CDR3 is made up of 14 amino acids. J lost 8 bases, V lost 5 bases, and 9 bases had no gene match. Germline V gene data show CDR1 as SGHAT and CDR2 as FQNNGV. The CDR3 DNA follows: TGTGCCAGCAGCCCCGCCGGGACAGGGCTAGGCTACACCTTC. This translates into CASSPAGTGLGYTF.

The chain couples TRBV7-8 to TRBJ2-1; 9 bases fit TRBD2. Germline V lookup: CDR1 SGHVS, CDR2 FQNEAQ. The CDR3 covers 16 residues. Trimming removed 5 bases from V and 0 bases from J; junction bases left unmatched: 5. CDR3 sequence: CASSPSGGNSYNEQFF. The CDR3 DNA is TGTGCCAGCAGCCCCAGCGGGGGGAACTCCTACAATGAGCAGTTCTTC.

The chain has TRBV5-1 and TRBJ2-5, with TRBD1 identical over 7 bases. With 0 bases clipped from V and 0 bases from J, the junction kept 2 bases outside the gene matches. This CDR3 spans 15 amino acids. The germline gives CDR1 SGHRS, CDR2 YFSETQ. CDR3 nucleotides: TGCGCCAGCAGCTTGGGGACAGGAAACCAAGAGACCCAGTACTTC. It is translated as CASSLGTGNQETQYF.

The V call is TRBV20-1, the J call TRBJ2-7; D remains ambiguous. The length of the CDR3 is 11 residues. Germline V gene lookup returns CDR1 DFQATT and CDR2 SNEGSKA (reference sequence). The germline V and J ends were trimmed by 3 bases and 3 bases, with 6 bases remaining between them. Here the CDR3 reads CSARGSYEQYF. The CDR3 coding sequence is TGCAGTGCTAGGGGCAGCTACGAGCAGTACTTC.

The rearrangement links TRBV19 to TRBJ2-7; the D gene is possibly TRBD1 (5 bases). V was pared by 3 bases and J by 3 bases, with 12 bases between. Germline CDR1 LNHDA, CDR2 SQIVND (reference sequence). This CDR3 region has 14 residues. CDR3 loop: CASSIGARVYEQYF. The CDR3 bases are TGTGCCAGTAGTATTGGAGCCAGGGTCTACGAGCAGTACTTC.

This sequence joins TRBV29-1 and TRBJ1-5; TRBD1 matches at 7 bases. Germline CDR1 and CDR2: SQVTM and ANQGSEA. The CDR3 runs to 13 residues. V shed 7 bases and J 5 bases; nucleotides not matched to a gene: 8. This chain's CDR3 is CSAQGGEDQPQHF. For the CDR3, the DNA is TGCAGCGCGCAAGGGGGCGAGGATCAGCCCCAGCATTTT. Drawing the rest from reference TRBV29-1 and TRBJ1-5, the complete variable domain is SAVISQKPSRDICQRGTSLTIQCQVDSQVTMMFWYRQQPGQSLTLIATANQGSEATYESGFVIDKFPISRPNLTFSTLTVSNMSPEDSSIYLCSAQGGEDQPQHFGDGTRLSIL.

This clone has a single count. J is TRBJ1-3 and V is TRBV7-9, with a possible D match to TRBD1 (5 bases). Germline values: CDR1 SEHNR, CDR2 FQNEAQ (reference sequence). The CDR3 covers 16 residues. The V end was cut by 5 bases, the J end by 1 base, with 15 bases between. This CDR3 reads CASSAAGLGSGNTIYF. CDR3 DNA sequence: TGTGCCAGCAGCGCCGCAGGGTTAGGGTCTGGAAACACCATATATTTT.

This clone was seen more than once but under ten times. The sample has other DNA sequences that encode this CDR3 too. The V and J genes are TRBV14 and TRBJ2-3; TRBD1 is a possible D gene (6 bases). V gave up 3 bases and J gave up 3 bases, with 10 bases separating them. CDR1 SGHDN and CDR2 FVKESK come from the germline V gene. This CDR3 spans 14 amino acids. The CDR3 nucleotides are TGTGCCAGCAGCCATGGGGGCTCGACAGATACGCAGTATTTT. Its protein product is CASSHGGSTDTQYF.

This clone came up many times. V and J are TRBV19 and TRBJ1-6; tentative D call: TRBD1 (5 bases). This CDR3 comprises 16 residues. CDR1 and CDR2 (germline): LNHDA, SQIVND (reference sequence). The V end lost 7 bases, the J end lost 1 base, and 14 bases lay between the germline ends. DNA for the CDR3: TGTGCCAGTAATGGTGGGGGGAAATCCTATAATTCACCCCTCCACTTT. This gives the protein CASNGGGKSYNSPLHF.

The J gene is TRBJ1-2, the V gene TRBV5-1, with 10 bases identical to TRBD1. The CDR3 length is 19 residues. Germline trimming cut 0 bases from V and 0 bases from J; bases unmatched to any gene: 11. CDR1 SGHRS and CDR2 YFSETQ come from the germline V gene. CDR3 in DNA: TGCGCCAGCAGCTTGGCCAACGACAGGGGGCGCAGGGCTAACTATGGCTACACCTTC. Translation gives CASSLANDRGRRANYGYTF.

CDR3 nucleotide sequence: TGTGCCAGCTCCCGGGATCTTAGCTCCTACGAGCAGTACTTC. Its protein product is CASSRDLSSYEQYF. J is TRBJ2-7 and V is TRBV6-6, with D possibly being TRBD2 (5 bases). This CDR3 has 14 amino acids. Germline V gene data show CDR1 as MNHNY and CDR2 as SVGAGI (reference sequence). The V and J ends lost 8 bases and 0 bases respectively, with 14 bases between them.

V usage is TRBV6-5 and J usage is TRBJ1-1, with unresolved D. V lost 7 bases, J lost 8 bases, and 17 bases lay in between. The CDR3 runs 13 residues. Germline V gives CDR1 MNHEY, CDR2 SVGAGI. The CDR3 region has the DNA TGTGCCAGCACTCAGACACGGCTTTCAGAAGCTTTCTTT. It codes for CASTQTRLSEAFF.

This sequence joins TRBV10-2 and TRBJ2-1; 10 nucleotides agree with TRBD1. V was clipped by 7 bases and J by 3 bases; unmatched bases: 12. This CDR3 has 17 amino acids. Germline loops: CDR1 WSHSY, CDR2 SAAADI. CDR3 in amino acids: CASTLGQGNIGYNEQFF. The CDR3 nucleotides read TGCGCCAGCACCCTGGGACAGGGGAATATCGGCTACAATGAGCAGTTCTTC.

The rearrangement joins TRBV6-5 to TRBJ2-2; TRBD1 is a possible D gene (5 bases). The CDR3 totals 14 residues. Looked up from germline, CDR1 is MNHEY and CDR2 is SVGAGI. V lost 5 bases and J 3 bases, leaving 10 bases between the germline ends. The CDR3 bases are TGTGCCAGCAGTCTCGACAGTTACACCGGGGAGCTGTTTTTT. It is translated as CASSLDSYTGELFF.

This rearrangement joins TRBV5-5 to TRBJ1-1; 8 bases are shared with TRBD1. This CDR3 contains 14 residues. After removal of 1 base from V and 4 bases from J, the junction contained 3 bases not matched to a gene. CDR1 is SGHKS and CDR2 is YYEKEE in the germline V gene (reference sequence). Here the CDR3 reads CASSLQGAATEAFF. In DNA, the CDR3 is TGTGCCAGCAGCTTGCAGGGGGCAGCCACTGAAGCTTTCTTT.

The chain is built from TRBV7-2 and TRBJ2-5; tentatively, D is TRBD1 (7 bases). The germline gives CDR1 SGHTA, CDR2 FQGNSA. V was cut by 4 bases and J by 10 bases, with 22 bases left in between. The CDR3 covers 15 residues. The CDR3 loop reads CASSSRRGQGGDQYF. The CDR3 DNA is TGTGCCAGCAGCTCTCGACGGGGCCAGGGGGGAGACCAGTACTTC.